The rows below give T cell receptor beta chains drawn from one sample of a study of blood T cell repertoires in COVID-19. TCRdb's copy holds only in-frame clones and misses some; the assay was immunoSEQ multiplex PCR. Among tens of thousands of clones, 75% to 85% were seen once, and the ten largest hold 6.5% to 8%. Sequencing was done on a sample of peripheral blood. These receptors were collected from a human donor in a cohort sampled during active COVID-19. CDR3s include the opening cysteine and the closing phenylalanine or tryptophan. The order of the fields is V gene, clone size, J gene, D gene, CDR3 protein, CDR3 DNA. A D gene is named only where the DNA matches it firmly. A clone size is listed for some rows: how often the clone was seen (once, few, many), or a class if it is expanded.

TRBV30	-	TRBJ1-5	TRBD1	CAWSGQAGASNQPQHF	TGTGCCTGGTCGGGACAGGCAGGAGCTAGCAATCAGCCCCAGCATTTT
TRBV27	-	TRBJ2-4	-	CASSFTGLGKNIQYF	TGTGCCAGCAGCTTTACAGGGTTAGGCAAAAACATTCAGTACTTC
TRBV27	-	TRBJ2-7	TRBD2	CASSLSGLAGTRGRSYEQYF	TGTGCCAGCAGTTTATCTGGACTAGCGGGCACCCGGGGAAGGTCCTACGAGCAGTACTTC
TRBV30	-	TRBJ2-1	TRBD2	CAWSVLAGGGEQFF	TGTGCCTGGAGTGTACTAGCGGGAGGGGGGGAGCAGTTCTTC
TRBV18	-	TRBJ2-1	TRBD2	CASSPLGLAGGPEFF	TGTGCCAGCTCACCATTAGGCCTAGCGGGAGGCCCGGAGTTCTTC
TRBV6-5	-	TRBJ2-7	TRBD2	CASSYSTAGAYEQYF	TGTGCCAGCAGTTACTCTACAGCGGGAGCATACGAGCAGTACTTC
TRBV5-1	-	TRBJ2-2	-	CASSLDSPNTGELFF	TGCGCCAGCAGCTTAGACAGTCCGAACACCGGGGAGCTGTTTTTT
TRBV6-1	-	TRBJ1-2	-	CASSDGTTYGYTF	TGTGCCAGCAGTGACGGGACAACCTATGGCTACACCTTC
TRBV25-1	-	TRBJ1-4	-	CASIGPGGREKLFF	TGTGCCAGCATCGGGCCGGGGGGCCGTGAAAAACTGTTTTTT
TRBV3-1/TRBV3-2	-	TRBJ1-6	TRBD1	CASSQKRQGSNSPLHF	TGTGCCAGCAGCCAAAAGAGACAGGGTAGTAATTCACCCCTCCACTTT
TRBV5-4	-	TRBJ2-5	-	CASSLLQSTSQETQYF	TGTGCCAGCAGCTTGCTCCAATCGACTAGCCAAGAGACCCAGTACTTC
TRBV6-5	-	TRBJ1-6	TRBD1	CASSYSRGQGHSPLHF	TGTGCCAGCAGTTACTCGCGAGGACAGGGGCATTCACCCCTCCACTTT
TRBV7-2	-	TRBJ1-1	-	CASSSKAPDRNTEAFF	TGTGCCAGCAGCTCCAAAGCCCCAGACAGGAACACTGAAGCTTTCTTT
TRBV5-4	-	TRBJ2-1	TRBD2	CASSLEGGRAHNEQFF	TGTGCCAGCAGCTTGGAGGGCGGGAGGGCCCACAATGAGCAGTTCTTC
TRBV6-2/TRBV6-3	-	TRBJ1-5	-	CASSDSTNQPQHF	TGTGCCAGCAGCGACAGCACGAATCAGCCCCAGCATTTT
TRBV4-1	once	TRBJ2-3	-	CASSHKMGPAELSTDTQYF	TGCGCCAGCAGCCACAAGATGGGGCCGGCGGAGCTTAGCACAGATACGCAGTATTTT
TRBV4-1	-	TRBJ2-2	TRBD1	CASSQARGRDTGELFF	TGCGCCAGCAGCCAAGCGAGGGGGCGCGACACCGGGGAGCTGTTTTTT
TRBV28	few	TRBJ2-7	-	CASSPGAIGGYF	TGTGCCAGCAGTCCGGGAGCCATTGGAGGGTACTTC
TRBV2	-	TRBJ2-5	-	CASSELEETQYF	TGTGCCAGCAGTGAGCTGGAGGAGACCCAGTACTTC
TRBV2	-	TRBJ2-5	TRBD2	CASSYGLDETQYF	TGTGCCAGCAGCTACGGACTAGATGAGACCCAGTACTTC
TRBV30	-	TRBJ2-6	TRBD2	CAWSVIQRGTAGANVLTF	TGTGCCTGGAGTGTAATCCAGCGGGGGACGGCTGGGGCCAACGTCCTGACTTTC
TRBV7-7	-	TRBJ2-1	-	CASSPSSSVGEQFF	TGTGCTAGCAGCCCTTCCTCTAGCGTAGGTGAGCAGTTCTTC
TRBV5-1	-	TRBJ2-3	TRBD2	CASSGASSGSTDTQYF	TGCGCCAGCAGCGGAGCGTCTAGCGGGAGCACAGATACGCAGTATTTT
TRBV15	-	TRBJ1-4	-	CATSPGGRENEKLFF	TGTGCCACCAGCCCCGGGGGACGTGAAAATGAAAAACTGTTTTTT
TRBV7-9	few	TRBJ2-3	-	CASSPTADTQYF	TGTGCCAGCAGCCCTACAGCAGATACGCAGTATTTT
TRBV5-4	-	TRBJ1-2	-	CASSLPERAAYGYTF	TGTGCCAGCAGCCTTCCCGAGCGGGCAGCTTATGGCTACACCTTC
TRBV5-4	few	TRBJ2-1	-	CASSLAGGTYNEQFF	TGTGCCAGCAGCTTGGCTGGCGGAACCTACAATGAGCAGTTCTTC
TRBV11-3	-	TRBJ2-2	-	CASSLGLATGELFF	TGTGCCAGCAGCTTAGGATTAGCCACCGGGGAGCTGTTTTTT
TRBV3-1/TRBV3-2	-	TRBJ2-1	-	CASSLNNEQFF	TGTGCCAGCAGCCTAAACAATGAGCAGTTCTTC
TRBV27	-	TRBJ2-2	-	CASSLGTLGELFF	TGTGCCAGCAGTTTAGGGACACTCGGGGAGCTGTTTTTT
TRBV27	-	TRBJ1-4	-	CASSLGGGEKLFF	TGTGCCAGCAGCTTAGGGGGGGGCGAAAAACTGTTTTTT
TRBV6-2/TRBV6-3	once	TRBJ2-5	TRBD2	CASSSPGLAGKETQYF	TGTGCCAGCAGTTCCCCGGGTCTAGCGGGAAAAGAGACCCAGTACTTC
TRBV18	-	TRBJ2-5	-	CASSPPRTTSRETQYF	TGTGCCAGCTCACCGCCTCGAACGACAAGCCGGGAGACCCAGTACTTC
TRBV2	-	TRBJ1-6	TRBD1	CASSGGTGPSPLHF	TGTGCCAGCAGTGGGGGGACAGGGCCTTCACCCCTCCACTTT
TRBV5-1	-	TRBJ2-7	TRBD1	CASSLSQGATYEQYF	TGCGCCAGCAGCTTGAGCCAGGGGGCGACCTACGAGCAGTACTTC
TRBV5-8	few	TRBJ2-1	TRBD2	CASSLGLADYNEQFF	TGTGCCAGCAGCCTTGGACTAGCGGACTACAATGAGCAGTTCTTC
TRBV5-1	-	TRBJ2-3	TRBD1	CASSLWTGTSTDTQYF	TGCGCCAGCAGCTTGTGGACAGGGACGAGCACAGATACGCAGTATTTT
TRBV5-1	-	TRBJ1-2	-	CASSWSGEGYTF	TGCGCCAGCAGCTGGTCAGGGGAAGGCTACACCTTC
TRBV10-3	-	TRBJ2-3	-	CAIQGSTDTQYF	TGTGCCATCCAGGGATCCACAGATACGCAGTATTTT
TRBV19	once	TRBJ2-1	TRBD2	CASSIEAGVPSKFNEQFF	TGTGCCAGTAGTATAGAAGCGGGAGTTCCTAGCAAATTCAATGAGCAGTTCTTC
TRBV30	-	TRBJ2-1	TRBD2	CAWSRFLGTSGVSYNEQFF	TGTGCCTGGAGTAGGTTTCTCGGGACTAGCGGGGTATCCTACAATGAGCAGTTCTTC
TRBV2	-	TRBJ2-5	-	CASAQFDGSRETQYF	TGTGCCAGCGCCCAATTTGACGGGAGTCGAGAGACCCAGTACTTC